This TCR beta chain was documented in a study of CD8 T cells in Susac syndrome. CDR3 length: 13 residues. Germline V gene sequence: CDR1 MDHEN, CDR2 SYDVKM. V dropped 4 bases and J dropped 2 bases, with 7 bases sitting between them. In its sample, this clonotype was seen a few times. TCR beta sequencing covered blood CD8+ and CD4+ T cells. Bulk CD8+ and CD4+ cells came from magnetic negative isolation; CD8+ TEMRA by FACS. RNA totalling about 0.45 to 1 ug underwent reverse transcription with random hexamers. Amplification of the TCR beta CDR3 was carried out by immunoSEQ multiplex PCR, which spanned a total of 54 Vbeta and 13 Jbeta segments. TCRdb reanalysed the immunoSEQ multiplex PCR reads using MiXCR and keeps one entry per CDR3 protein. Of under 200,000 distinct CDR3 sequences in the sample, 92% are singletons; the top ten hold more than 0.07%.

The TCR originated in a human donor in good health. The sequencing input was CD4+ T cells from PBMCs. The chain employs TRBV28 and TRBJ2-3, with D unclear. The chain's CDR3 is CASSSPNTDTQYF. For the CDR3, the DNA is TGTGCCAGCAGTTCCCCTAACACAGATACGCAGTATTTT.